A single sample gave rise to the 18 T cell receptor beta chains below, sequenced in a study of T cell responses to AZD1222 COVID-19 vaccine. Produced via immunoSEQ multiplex PCR; TCRdb's table is partial and in-frame only. The table has approximately 210,000 clones, 91% seen once. The material sequenced was peripheral blood, taken 28 days after the second AZD1222 dose. The receptors were sampled from an adult who received the AZD1222 COVID-19 vaccine.

This chain uses TRBV5-1 with TRBJ2-2; D is possibly TRBD1 (6 bases). Trimming shortened V by 6 bases and J by 4 bases, and 13 bases separated the two germline ends. Germline V gives CDR1 SGHRS, CDR2 YFSETQ. This CDR3 region has 14 residues. DNA of the CDR3: TGCGCCAGCAAATCGACACAGGGCACCGGGGAGCTGTTTTTT. Its translation: CASKSTQGTGELFF.

In its sample, this clone was seen once. The CDR3 spells CASSYQGARQPQHF. Written as DNA, the CDR3 is TGTGCCAGCAGTTACCAGGGGGCTCGGCAGCCCCAGCATTTT. The chain links TRBV6-2 or TRBV6-3 to TRBJ1-5; 8 positions match TRBD1. Germline CDR1 is MNHEY and CDR2 is SVGEGT. This CDR3 contains 14 residues. V was pared by 2 bases and J by 7 bases, with 4 bases of the junction left unmatched.

The V and J genes are TRBV6-5 and TRBJ2-2; 13 nucleotides line up with TRBD2. Germline-derived CDR1 and CDR2 are MNHEY and SVGAGI. This CDR3 region has 15 residues. Trimming removed 7 bases from V and 5 bases from J; junction bases left unmatched: 4. The CDR3 region has the DNA TGTGCCAGCAACCGGGGACTAGCGGGGACCGGGGAGCTGTTTTTT. As protein: CASNRGLAGTGELFF.

This clone was recorded a few times. The chain has TRBV5-1 and TRBJ2-7, with D hard to call. V dropped 1 base and J dropped 3 bases, with 8 bases sitting between them. The V gene's germline CDR1 is SGHRS and CDR2 YFSETQ. This CDR3 region has 13 residues. CDR3 sequence (DNA): TGCGCCAGCAGCTTGTCGGAAGGCTACGAGCAGTACTTC. Amino acid sequence: CASSLSEGYEQYF.

The V and J genes are TRBV19 and TRBJ2-1, with TRBD2 identical over 13 bases. Trimming cost V 4 bases and J 5 bases; bases outside gene matches: 5. Germline V gene sequence: CDR1 LNHDA, CDR2 SQIVND (reference sequence). This CDR3 has 16 residues. The DNA for the CDR3 is TGTGCCAGTAGTAACGGAGGACTAGCGGGGGACAATGAGCAGTTCTTC. Translating gives CASSNGGLAGDNEQFF.

The genes are TRBV30 and TRBJ1-2, with TRBD1 matching 7 bases. Germline loops: CDR1 GTSNPN, CDR2 SVGIG (reference sequence). Losses at the gene ends were 2 bases for V and 8 bases for J; bases not matched to a gene: 8. The CDR3 covers 13 residues. The CDR3 spells CAWSPTGISGYTF. Here the CDR3 DNA reads TGTGCCTGGAGTCCGACAGGGATTTCGGGCTACACCTTC.

The J gene is TRBJ2-7, the V gene TRBV5-4; no firm D call. Germline-derived CDR1 and CDR2 are SGHNT and YYREEE (reference sequence). The CDR3 loop spans 15 amino acids. V dropped 0 bases and J dropped 2 bases, with 12 bases sitting between them. The CDR3 reads CASSLDSKSTYEQYF. The DNA of the CDR3 is TGTGCCAGCAGCTTGGATAGTAAGAGTACCTACGAGCAGTACTTC.

The V and J genes are TRBV19 and TRBJ1-4; tentative D call: TRBD1 (5 bases). CDR3 length equals 15 residues. Germline CDR1 reads LNHDA; CDR2 reads SQIVND (reference sequence). V was cut by 4 bases and J by 6 bases, with 15 bases left in between. For the CDR3, the DNA is TGTGCCAGTAGTAGGCGGGAGCCGGGGGATGAAAAACTGTTTTTT. This encodes CASSRREPGDEKLFF.

The chain combines TRBV5-1 with TRBJ2-7; 12 bases line up with TRBD1. In germline, CDR1 is SGHRS, CDR2 YFSETQ. This CDR3 has 14 residues. Trimming removed 5 bases from V and 3 bases from J; junction bases left unmatched: 3. The CDR3 spells CASRGTGGDYEQYF. As DNA, the CDR3 is TGCGCCAGCAGGGGGACAGGGGGCGACTACGAGCAGTACTTC.

Concerning this clone: This sample also contains other DNA sequences that code for the same CDR3. J is TRBJ2-7 and V is TRBV18; D gene uncertain. This CDR3 region has 12 residues. V lost 2 bases to trimming and J lost 2 bases, with 4 bases between them. Per germline, CDR1 KGHSH and CDR2 LQKENI. CDR3 bases: TGTGCCAGCTCACCAGACCCCTACGAGCAGTACTTC. This encodes CASSPDPYEQYF.

This chain connects TRBV28 to TRBJ2-1; the D gene is possibly TRBD2 (6 bases). Trimming left V 3 bases short and J 5 bases short, with 17 bases between. The germline CDR1 and CDR2 sequences are MDHEN and SYDVKM. The CDR3 spans 16 residues. This CDR3 reads CASSLFLAGPNNEQFF. CDR3 nucleotide sequence: TGTGCCAGCAGTTTGTTCCTCGCGGGACCTAACAATGAGCAGTTCTTC.

The chain uses TRBV7-8 and TRBJ1-2; no clear D. The CDR3 covers 13 residues. V was clipped by 0 bases and J by 2 bases, with 4 bases between them. Germline CDR1 is SGHVS and CDR2 is FQNEAQ. DNA of the CDR3: TGTGCCAGCAGCTTAGCCGGAAACTATGGCTACACCTTC. Its protein product is CASSLAGNYGYTF.

V usage is TRBV5-1 and J usage is TRBJ1-4; TRBD1 matches at 8 bases. The germline V gene encodes CDR1 SGHRS and CDR2 YFSETQ. The CDR3 length is 15 residues. J lost 8 bases, V lost 4 bases, and 10 bases had no gene match. CDR3 DNA sequence: TGCGCCAGCAGCCCGACAGGGGAAGCATCGGAAAAACTGTTTTTT. Translation gives CASSPTGEASEKLFF.

The chain is built from TRBV5-1 and TRBJ2-1, with D tentatively TRBD2 (6 bases). The CDR3 consists of 14 residues. Trimming removed 4 bases at V and 7 bases at J, with 15 bases between. CDR1 and CDR2 from the germline V gene are SGHRS and YFSETQ. CDR3 residues: CASSPGLPGNEQFF. CDR3 DNA: TGCGCCAGCAGCCCGGGACTCCCGGGGAATGAGCAGTTCTTC.

The rearrangement joins TRBV10-3 to TRBJ2-7; TRBD2 agrees at 11 bases. Germline V gives CDR1 ENHRY, CDR2 SYGVKD. The V and J ends lost 8 bases and 3 bases, in that order; junction bases with no gene match: 0. CDR3 length: 12 residues. For the CDR3, the DNA is TGTGCCATCGGGACTAGCGGCTACGAGCAGTACTTC. It encodes CAIGTSGYEQYF.

The chain recombines TRBV5-5 with TRBJ2-7; tentative D call: TRBD2 (5 bases). CDR3 size: 13 residues. V was shortened by 2 bases and J by 6 bases, with 12 bases between the two germline ends. Looked up from germline, CDR1 is SGHKS and CDR2 is YYEKEE (reference sequence). The DNA of the CDR3 is TGTGCCAGCAGCTTTAGTTTAGGAGGCGAGCAGTACTTC. Translating it yields CASSFSLGGEQYF.

The CDR3 region has the DNA TGTGCCAGCAGTAATACGGGTGGAGGGGAGAACACTGAAGCTTTCTTT. Translating it yields CASSNTGGGENTEAFF. J is TRBJ1-1 and V is TRBV28, with TRBD1 as a possible D gene (5 bases). The V gene's germline CDR1 is MDHEN and CDR2 SYDVKM. CDR3 length: 16 residues. V shed 5 bases and J shed 1 base, with 17 bases lying between them.

V and J are TRBV4-1 and TRBJ2-3; the match to TRBD2 covers 10 bases. The CDR3 is made up of 17 amino acids. Germline CDR1 is MGHRA and CDR2 is YSYEKL. Unmatched junction bases numbered 11, after V lost 5 bases and J lost 3 bases. The CDR3 sequence: CASSFPTSGVKTDTQYF. CDR3 sequence (DNA): TGCGCCAGCAGCTTTCCTACTAGCGGGGTCAAGACAGATACGCAGTATTTT.